These 5 T cell receptor beta chains were sequenced from one sample in a study of human T cells and chemical hapten exposure. Sample time point: patch test 1, 2 weeks after DPC sensitization. Treatment here: therapeutic diphenylcyclopropenone sensitization with weekly scalp DPC. A single record per CDR3 protein comes from TCRdb applying MiXCR to the RACE reads. This table has about 14,000 distinct CDR3 sequences, approximately 16% appearing once. The specimen was whole blood, collected in connection with sensitization to the hapten diphenylcyclopropenone (DPC). These receptors originate from a woman younger than 45 with alopecia areata. Some clones in this sample may be carry-over from other donors' samples.

As to this clonotype: A much larger clone sits a single nucleotide away, making a read error possible. The chain has TRBV12-3 or TRBV12-4 and TRBJ2-1; no clear D gene. The CDR3 sequence is 13 residues long. CDR3 coding DNA: TGTGCCAGCAACACAGAGCTTTACAATAAGCAGTTCTTC. Translated, it gives CASNTELYNKQFF.

This clonotype rates as medium-sized (0.01 to 0.1%). V gene TRBV6-1 combines with J gene TRBJ1-1; 7 bases match TRBD1. Germline V CDR1 and CDR2: MNHNS, SASEGT. CDR3 length: 15 residues. V trimming: 5 bases; J trimming: 0 bases; junction bases outside the gene matches: 6. The CDR3 here is CASSPWGTVNTEAFF. CDR3 DNA sequence: TGTGCCAGCAGTCCCTGGGGGACAGTGAACACTGAAGCTTTCTTT.

The V call is TRBV7-2, the J call TRBJ2-7, with TRBD1 matching 8 bases. V trimming: 0 bases; J trimming: 11 bases; junction bases outside the gene matches: 3. Germline V gene data show CDR1 as SGHTA and CDR2 as FQGNSA. The CDR3 extends over 12 amino acids. The CDR3 here is CASSLAAGGKYF. CDR3 sequence (DNA): TGTGCCAGCAGCTTAGCAGCAGGGGGCAAGTACTTC.

This chain connects TRBV20-1 to TRBJ2-7; 9 bases align to TRBD1. Germline assignment: CDR1 DFQATT and CDR2 SNEGSKA (reference sequence). This CDR3 region has 13 residues. V shed 3 bases, J shed 6 bases, and the junction held 6 bases outside the gene matches. CDR3 coding DNA: TGCAGTGCTAGCCATACAGGGGGCGGCGAGCAGTACGTC. Translation gives CSASHTGGGEQYV.

The chain employs TRBV18 and TRBJ2-7; 8 bases match TRBD2. Losses at the gene ends were 10 bases for V and 2 bases for J; bases not matched to a gene: 13. This CDR3 comprises 15 residues. Germline V lookup: CDR1 KGHSH, CDR2 LQKENI. The DNA of the CDR3 is TGTGCCACCTCCTTTTCCCGGGAGGGGCCCTACGAGCAGTACTTC. It specifies CATSFSREGPYEQYF.